The rows below give T cell receptor beta chains drawn from one sample of a study of blood T cell repertoires in COVID-19. Profiled with immunoSEQ multiplex PCR; TCRdb holds only in-frame clones, not every one. The table lists around 220,000 clones, 82% of them singletons, with 8% to 9% in the top ten. The sample comprised peripheral blood. These receptors all come from a woman aged 80 or over with COVID-19, enrolled during active disease. The CDR3 runs from the conserved cysteine through the conserved F or W. D genes are given only for firm matches. Clone size is shown for a subset of rows, as once, few, many or a class of expanded clone.

len | j_gene | abundance | d_gene | v_gene | CDR3nt | CDR3aa
16 | TRBJ2-2 | NA | NA | TRBV10-3 | TGTGCCATCAGAGGTACCGGGACACGGTACACCGGGGAGCTGTTTTTT | CAIRGTGTRYTGELFF
22 | TRBJ2-2 | NA | TRBD1 | TRBV7-3 | TGTGCCAGCAGCTTCAGCCTCGAAACGGATCAGGACAGGAAACACGTTCCCGGGGAGCTGTTTTTT | CASSFSLETDQDRKHVPGELFF
14 | TRBJ2-7 | NA | TRBD1 | TRBV6-5 | TGTGCCAGCATTAGGGGACAGGGAACCTACGAGCAGTACTTC | CASIRGQGTYEQYF
16 | TRBJ1-1 | NA | NA | TRBV4-1 | TGCGCCAGCAGCCAACTCACCTCAGGGTCCCTCACTGAAGCTTTCTTT | CASSQLTSGSLTEAFF
14 | TRBJ1-2 | NA | TRBD1 | TRBV28 | TGTGCCAGCAGTTCCGGACAGGCGAACTATGGCTACACCTTC | CASSSGQANYGYTF
13 | TRBJ2-2 | NA | TRBD1 | TRBV28 | TGTGCCAGCAGCAGACAGGGGGCCGGGGAGCTGTTTTTT | CASSRQGAGELFF
15 | TRBJ2-2 | NA | TRBD2 | TRBV2 | TGTGCCAGCAGTGCGGGCGGGAGGGGTTCCGGGGAGCTGTTTTTT | CASSAGGRGSGELFF
15 | TRBJ1-2 | few | NA | TRBV18 | TGTGCCAGCTCACCGGGACAAAACGAACCTGGAGGCTACACCTTC | CASSPGQNEPGGYTF
13 | TRBJ1-2 | NA | NA | TRBV28 | TGTGCCAGTGGGTTGGGAGTGAGCTATGGCTACACCTTC | CASGLGVSYGYTF
14 | TRBJ2-2 | few | NA | TRBV19 | TGTGCCAGTAGAAACTCAGGGAACACCGGGGAGCTGTTTTTT | CASRNSGNTGELFF
14 | TRBJ1-1 | NA | NA | TRBV5-1 | TGCGCCAGCAGCTTGATTTCGGGGAACACTGAAGCTTTCTTT | CASSLISGNTEAFF
15 | TRBJ1-1 | NA | TRBD1 | TRBV18 | TGTGCCAGCTCACCTGGGACAGGGGGGTACACTGAAGCTTTCTTT | CASSPGTGGYTEAFF
13 | TRBJ1-6 | NA | NA | TRBV5-1 | TGCGCCAGCAGCTTGGAGAGGAATTCACCCCTCCACTTT | CASSLERNSPLHF
15 | TRBJ1-5 | NA | TRBD1 | TRBV6-5 | TGTGCCAGCAGCCGGACAGGGGTGGGCACTCAGCCCCAGCATTTT | CASSRTGVGTQPQHF
14 | TRBJ2-5 | NA | NA | TRBV7-3 | TGTGCCAGCAGCTTACTGGGAGCATCAGAGACCCAGTACTTC | CASSLLGASETQYF
13 | TRBJ2-1 | NA | NA | TRBV9 | TGTGCCAGCAGCGTAGGAGGAGGGCTTGAGCAGTTCTTC | CASSVGGGLEQFF
13 | TRBJ2-7 | once | NA | TRBV5-4 | TGTGCCAGCAGGGCAGGGAAGAGCGACGAGCAGTACTTC | CASRAGKSDEQYF
14 | TRBJ2-7 | NA | NA | TRBV4-1 | TGCGCCAGCAGCCAAAGAGTACAGGGCTACGAGCAGTACTTC | CASSQRVQGYEQYF
18 | TRBJ2-6 | NA | TRBD1 | TRBV11-2 | TGTGCCAGCAGCTACCCGAAGGGGACAGGGGATGGGGCCAACGTCCTGACTTTC | CASSYPKGTGDGANVLTF
13 | TRBJ2-7 | NA | TRBD1 | TRBV18 | TGTGCCAGCTCCGAAGGACAGGTCTACGAGCAGTACTTC | CASSEGQVYEQYF
16 | TRBJ1-4 | NA | NA | TRBV28 | TGTGCCAGCAGTTTATTCGGGGACATAAACCGAGGGAAACTGTTTTTT | CASSLFGDINRGKLFF
16 | TRBJ1-2 | NA | NA | TRBV7-9 | TGTGCCAGCAGCCCCGGAGAGGGACTTTATGAGCGCGGCTACACCTTC | CASSPGEGLYERGYTF
15 | TRBJ2-1 | few | TRBD2 | TRBV7-2 | TGTGCCAGCAGCTTAGGGCGGGGGGCTTACAATGAGCAGTTCTTC | CASSLGRGAYNEQFF
13 | TRBJ2-5 | NA | TRBD2 | TRBV7-7 | TGTGCTAGCAGCTTCGGACTAGCTGAGACCCAGTACTTC | CASSFGLAETQYF
15 | TRBJ2-1 | NA | TRBD2 | TRBV7-3 | TGTGCCAGCAGCTTACTCGCGGGGGGGTCCAATGAGCAGTTCTTC | CASSLLAGGSNEQFF
12 | TRBJ2-2 | NA | NA | TRBV28 | TGTGCCAGCAGTTCCAGCACCGGGGAGCTGTTTTTT | CASSSSTGELFF
17 | TRBJ2-6 | once | NA | TRBV3-1/TRBV3-2 | TGTGCCAGCAGCCAAGATTGGCAAGTTTCTGGGGCCAACGTCCTGACTTTC | CASSQDWQVSGANVLTF
15 | TRBJ1-5 | NA | NA | TRBV3-1/TRBV3-2 | TGTGCCAGCAGCCAAAGTGACAGGCTTTTTCAGCCCCAGCATTTT | CASSQSDRLFQPQHF
16 | TRBJ2-1 | NA | TRBD2 | TRBV7-2 | TGTGCCAGCAGCGTTTCCGCCCGCGGGAGGCGGAATGAGCAGTTCTTC | CASSVSARGRRNEQFF
14 | TRBJ1-1 | once | TRBD1 | TRBV19 | TGTGCCAGTATCAGGACAGGTATAAGGACTGAAGCTTTCTTT | CASIRTGIRTEAFF
16 | TRBJ1-4 | NA | TRBD1 | TRBV5-4 | TGTGCCAGCAGCCTGAACCCGGGACAGCTTAATGAAAAACTGTTTTTT | CASSLNPGQLNEKLFF
13 | TRBJ1-4 | NA | TRBD1 | TRBV18 | TGTGCCAGCTCGGGGACAGGGGTTGAAAAACTGTTTTTT | CASSGTGVEKLFF
17 | TRBJ1-6 | NA | NA | TRBV18 | TGTGCCAGCTCACAAGTTCGGCAGGAGGACTATAATTCACCCCTCCACTTT | CASSQVRQEDYNSPLHF
15 | TRBJ1-2 | NA | TRBD1 | TRBV19 | TGTGCCAGTAGTATACGGTGGGACAGCACCTATGGCTACACCTTC | CASSIRWDSTYGYTF
12 | TRBJ1-1 | NA | NA | TRBV30 | TGTGCCGGATCGTTTGCGGGAACTGAAGCTTTCTTT | CAGSFAGTEAFF
13 | TRBJ2-3 | NA | NA | TRBV11-1 | TGTGCCACGTCGCTTGGCGGTACAGATACGCAGTATTTT | CATSLGGTDTQYF
12 | TRBJ2-1 | NA | NA | TRBV10-2 | TGCGCCAGCAGTCTCAGACTCAATGAGCAGTTCTTC | CASSLRLNEQFF
14 | TRBJ2-7 | NA | NA | TRBV28 | TGTGCCAGCAGTTTCGAGCACAGCCTGACCCAGCAGTACTTC | CASSFEHSLTQQYF
14 | TRBJ1-5 | NA | NA | TRBV5-1 | TGCGCCAGCAGCTTGGAGGGGAGCAATCAGCCCCAGCATTTT | CASSLEGSNQPQHF
14 | TRBJ1-1 | NA | NA | TRBV7-8 | TGTGCCAGCAGCTTATCTACCGGGAGCACTGAAGCTTTCTTT | CASSLSTGSTEAFF
15 | TRBJ2-3 | NA | TRBD1 | TRBV7-3 | TGTGCCAGCAGCCCGGTGGGCAGGGGGACAGATACGCAGTATTTT | CASSPVGRGTDTQYF
15 | TRBJ2-1 | NA | NA | TRBV3-1/TRBV3-2 | TGTGCCAGCAGCCAACCTCGGGACTTGTACAATGAGCAGTTCTTC | CASSQPRDLYNEQFF
16 | TRBJ2-7 | NA | NA | TRBV11-2 | TGTGCCAGCAGCATTCGTTCCCAAACTCTCACCTACGAGCAGTACTTC | CASSIRSQTLTYEQYF
15 | TRBJ2-1 | once | TRBD2 | TRBV3-1/TRBV3-2 | TGTGCCAGCAGCCAAGATCCTAGCGGGTACAATGAGCAGTTCTTC | CASSQDPSGYNEQFF
12 | TRBJ2-2 | NA | NA | TRBV5-6 | TGTGCCAGCAGCTACTACACCGGGGAGCTGTTTTTT | CASSYYTGELFF
13 | TRBJ1-6 | NA | NA | TRBV30 | TGTGCCTGGAACGGGCAGGGTAGCTCACCCCTCCACTTT | CAWNGQGSSPLHF
14 | TRBJ1-4 | NA | NA | TRBV27 | TGTGCCAGCAGGCCCCCGGGGGGCGGTGAAAAACTGTTTTTT | CASRPPGGGEKLFF
16 | TRBJ2-3 | NA | NA | TRBV5-4 | TGTGCCAGCAGCTTGGCTGGAAGGGGAAGCACAGATACGCAGTATTTT | CASSLAGRGSTDTQYF
16 | TRBJ1-2 | NA | TRBD1 | TRBV11-2 | TGTGCCAGCAGCCTAGGACAGGGGAATGAGGGGCCTGGCTACACCTTC | CASSLGQGNEGPGYTF
13 | TRBJ1-2 | NA | NA | TRBV2 | TGTGCCAGCAGTGAATCTCGTTTCTATGGCTACACCTTC | CASSESRFYGYTF
13 | TRBJ1-3 | NA | NA | TRBV19 | TGTGCCAGTAGATACGGGGGTGGAAACACCATATATTTT | CASRYGGGNTIYF
15 | TRBJ2-1 | NA | TRBD2 | TRBV18 | TGTGCCAGCTCACCGTCCAGCGGGGGGGCCTGGGAGCAGTTCTTC | CASSPSSGGAWEQFF
12 | TRBJ2-3 | few | NA | TRBV29-1 | TGCAGCGTTGGGACAGGCACAGATACGCAGTATTTT | CSVGTGTDTQYF
15 | TRBJ1-5 | many | TRBD1 | TRBV18 | TGTGCCAGCTCACCCGGGACAGGGGTTAATCAGCCCCAGCATTTT | CASSPGTGVNQPQHF
12 | TRBJ2-3 | NA | NA | TRBV10-3 | TGTGCCATCAGTGAGGGGGCCGATACGCAGTATTTT | CAISEGADTQYF
14 | TRBJ1-2 | NA | NA | TRBV3-1/TRBV3-2 | TGTGCCAGCAGCCAAGTTGGGGAGTCCTATGGCTACACCTTC | CASSQVGESYGYTF
15 | TRBJ1-1 | NA | NA | TRBV19 | TGTGCCAGTACCAGACCAAGCGCAGCGAACACTGAAGCTTTCTTT | CASTRPSAANTEAFF
15 | TRBJ1-3 | NA | NA | TRBV3-1/TRBV3-2 | TGTGCCAGCAGCCAAGTGCGAGTGACTGGAAACACCATATATTTT | CASSQVRVTGNTIYF
12 | TRBJ1-4 | NA | NA | TRBV18 | TGTGCCAGCTCACCCGCCGGGGGGAAACTGTTTTTT | CASSPAGGKLFF
14 | TRBJ1-3 | NA | NA | TRBV29-1 | TGCAGCGTTGAAGGGGCAGGGGCAGGAAACACCATATATTTT | CSVEGAGAGNTIYF